This T cell receptor (beta chain) was recorded in a study of blood T cells in healthy people across ages. In the study overall: For every two T cells, template switching captured about one barcoded beta molecule.

Every donor contributed around 10 milliliters of peripheral blood by blood draw. Isolated PBMCs totaled at least 6 million in each sample. The CDR3 covers 13 residues. V lost 4 bases and J lost 6; bases outside the gene matches: 5. Germline CDR1 reads SQVTM; CDR2 reads ANQGSEA. Combining a sample-barcoded 5' primer with a J-beta primer mix, a second PCR ran for roughly 7 to 11 cycles. TCRdb fed the 5' RACE reads into MiXCR, producing one record per CDR3 protein. The table shows about 680,000 distinct CDR3 sequences, with roughly 49% occurring only once. Only a few counts were recorded for this clonotype.

Sequencing was done on a sample of blood. This rearrangement joins TRBV29-1 to TRBJ2-3; TRBD2 matches 9 bases. This sequence originates from a woman aged 60-75 years in good health. This chain's CDR3 is CSVVLAGADTQYF. The CDR3 DNA follows: TGCAGCGTTGTTTTAGCGGGAGCTGATACGCAGTATTTT.